The next 10 T cell receptor beta chains were all read from a single sample in a study of T cells in Graves' hyperthyroidism and ophthalmopathy. Amplification of TCR beta CDR3 regions was performed using RNA transcripts as template. In the first-round RT-PCR of the TCR CDR3, the HTBI primer set was used. TCRdb called the multiplex PCR reads again in MiXCR, with one record for every CDR3 protein. The table has around 340,000 distinct CDR3 sequences, about 14% seen once. Sequenced material: blood. Receptor source: a woman in her thirties with Graves' hyperthyroidism.

At least ten counts were recorded for this clonotype. This chain links TRBV7-2 with TRBJ2-3; D ambiguous. Trimming shortened V by 1 base and J by 2 bases, and 13 bases separated the two germline ends. Germline lookup yields CDR1 SGHTA and CDR2 FQGNSA. The CDR3 consists of 16 residues. CDR3: CASSLGPERSTDTQYF. The CDR3 coding sequence is TGTGCCAGCAGCTTAGGGCCGGAGCGTTCCACAGATACGCAGTATTTT. Together with reference TRBV7-2 and TRBJ2-3, the CDR3 gives the full variable domain: GAGVSQSPSNKVTEKGKDVELRCDPISGHTALYWYRQSLGQGLEFLIYFQGNSAPDKSGLPSDRFSAERTGGSVSTLTIQRTQQEDSAVYLCASSLGPERSTDTQYFGPGTRLTVL.

The V call is TRBV18, the J call TRBJ2-6, with 10 bases identical to TRBD2. Per the germline V gene, CDR1 is KGHSH and CDR2 is LQKENI. Trimming took 3 bases from V and 0 from J; bases not matched to a gene: 5. CDR3 length: 18 amino acids. CDR3 in DNA: TGTGCCAGCTCACCGGGACTAGCGCGTACCTCTGGGGCCAACGTCCTGACTTTC. It translates to CASSPGLARTSGANVLTF. Together with reference TRBV18 and TRBJ2-6, the CDR3 gives the full variable domain: NAGVMQNPRHLVRRRGQEARLRCSPMKGHSHVYWYRQLPEEGLKFMVYLQKENIIDESGMPKERFSAEFPKEGPSILRIQQVVRGDSAAYFCASSPGLARTSGANVLTFGAGSRLTVL.

This clonotype was counted a few times. The chain couples TRBV4-2 to TRBJ2-3, with 8 bases identical to TRBD2. The germline gives CDR1 LGHNA, CDR2 YNFKEQ. CDR3 length equals 17 residues. V lost 1 base to trimming and J lost 0 bases; unmatched junction nucleotides: 6. This chain's CDR3 is CASSQAVAGWSTDTQYF. The CDR3 DNA is TGTGCCAGCAGCCAAGCCGTAGCGGGATGGAGCACAGATACGCAGTATTTT.

The table lists this clonotype with a few counts. The genes are TRBV2 and TRBJ1-2; tentatively, D is TRBD1 (6 bases). Germline V gene data show CDR1 as SNHLY and CDR2 as FYNNEI. CDR3 size: 15 residues. Trimming took off 11 bases at V and 4 bases at J, with 23 bases between the two ends. CDR3 nucleotides: TGTGCCGCCGAGGCGGGCGGGGGCTCTACCTATGGCTACACCTTC. This sequence encodes CAAEAGGGSTYGYTF.

The chain has TRBV7-9 and TRBJ2-5; 9 bases line up with TRBD2. With V trimmed by 1 base and J by 5 bases, 5 bases remained unmatched. Germline CDR1 is SEHNR and CDR2 is FQNEAQ (reference sequence). CDR3 size: 15 residues. The CDR3 nucleotides are TGTGCCAGCAGCTTAGGCGGGAGGGCCGGTGAGACCCAGTACTTC. It yields the protein CASSLGGRAGETQYF.

This clonotype was found many times. The chain joins TRBV27 to TRBJ2-5, with TRBD1 identical over 7 bases. Unmatched junction bases numbered 7, after V lost 2 bases and J lost 1 base. Germline CDR1 MNHEY, CDR2 SMNVEV (reference sequence). This CDR3 is 16 amino acids long. The CDR3 reads CASSLGQVPFQETQYF. DNA for the CDR3: TGTGCCAGCAGTTTAGGACAGGTACCGTTCCAAGAGACCCAGTACTTC.

This clonotype showed up many times. The V call is TRBV6-2 or TRBV6-3, the J call TRBJ2-3, with TRBD2 matching 11 bases. CDR3 size: 14 residues. Trimming removed 7 bases from V and 3 bases from J; junction bases left unmatched: 3. CDR1 is MNHEY, CDR2 SVGEGT, per germline. Here the CDR3 DNA reads TGTGCCAGCATCGTAGCGGGAGGGACAGATACGCAGTATTTT. Amino acid sequence: CASIVAGGTDTQYF.

This clonotype was detected many times. The chain joins TRBV20-1 to TRBJ2-7; the match to TRBD1 covers 10 bases. This CDR3 contains 14 residues. Losses at the gene ends were 6 bases for V and 2 bases for J; bases not matched to a gene: 7. CDR1 is DFQATT and CDR2 is SNEGSKA in the germline V gene (reference sequence). CDR3: CSAPRGQGTYEQYF. CDR3 bases: TGCAGTGCCCCCAGGGGACAGGGGACCTACGAGCAGTACTTC.

The sample holds a few counts of this clonotype. The rearrangement links TRBV7-8 to TRBJ2-7, with TRBD1 identical over 10 bases. CDR1 SGHVS and CDR2 FQNEAQ come from the germline V gene. The CDR3 loop spans 15 amino acids. V lost 1 base to trimming and J lost 6 bases; unmatched junction nucleotides: 6. The CDR3 protein is CASSLGDRGRGEQYF. The DNA for the CDR3 is TGTGCCAGCAGCTTAGGGGACAGGGGTCGTGGCGAGCAGTACTTC.

The rearrangement links TRBV12-3 or TRBV12-4 to TRBJ2-5; possibly TRBD1 for D (6 bases). The CDR3 loop spans 14 amino acids. Trimming took off 5 bases at V and 5 bases at J, with 15 bases between the two ends. The CDR3: CASSNLGGTETQYF. CDR3 nucleotides: TGTGCCAGCAGTAATCTTGGGGGCACGGAGACCCAGTACTTC.